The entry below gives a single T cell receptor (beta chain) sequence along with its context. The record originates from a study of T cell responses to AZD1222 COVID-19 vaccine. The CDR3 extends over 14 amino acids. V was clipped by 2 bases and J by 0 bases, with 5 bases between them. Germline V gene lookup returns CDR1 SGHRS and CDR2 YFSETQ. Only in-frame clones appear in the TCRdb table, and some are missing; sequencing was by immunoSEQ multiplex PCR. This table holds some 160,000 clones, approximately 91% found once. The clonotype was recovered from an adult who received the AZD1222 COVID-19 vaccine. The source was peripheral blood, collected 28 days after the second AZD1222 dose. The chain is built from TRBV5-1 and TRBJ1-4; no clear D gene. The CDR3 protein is CASSFGPTNEKLFF. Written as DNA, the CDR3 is TGCGCCAGCAGCTTCGGCCCAACTAATGAAAAACTGTTTTTT.